This T cell receptor beta chain was sequenced in a study of T-cell reconstitution after alpha-beta-depleted transplantation in children. Points from the study as a whole: Recipient T cells and thymic progenitors that survived gave rise to the high TCRbeta diversity observed at day 60 in some patients. It was reported that alpha-beta T cells came from several hundred expanded graft clones (about two months after transplant). T-cell numbers and diversity, one year after transplant, stemmed largely from T cells that were newly produced.

A remark on this clonotype: The antigen remains undetermined.

Construction of the TCRbeta library involved unique molecular identifiers. TCRdb re-called the PCR reads with MiXCR, one entry per CDR3 protein. The sample has tens of thousands of distinct CDR3 sequences, around a tenth seen once. Trimming removed 4 bases from V and 7 bases from J, with 15 bases in between. There are 14 residues in the CDR3. Germline assignment: CDR1 SGHNT and CDR2 YYREEE (reference sequence). This TCR was sampled from a male patient between 2 and 9 years old who had a stem cell transplant for chronic granulomatous disease, so the T cells may come from the graft donor. Sample: PBMCs, mostly from graft donor cells, taken 60 days after TCRalphabeta/CD19-depleted stem cell transplant. J is TRBJ2-1 and V is TRBV5-4, with D perhaps given as TRBD1 or TRBD2 (5 bases each). The CDR3 coding sequence is TGTGCCAGCAGCCACAGAGGGGTTTGGAATGAGCAGTTCTTC. It translates to CASSHRGVWNEQFF.